This TCR beta chain appears in the sequencing data of a study of CD8 T cells in ankylosing spondylitis. Overall study results and limits: Ankylosing spondylitis blood appeared to carry a characteristic TCR beta motif of eight or nine highly homologous variants.

In TCRdb, the 5' RACE reads were re-called with MiXCR into one record per CDR3 protein. The sample consists of fewer than 500,000 distinct CDR3 sequences, 20% to 30% of them appearing once. This clonotype occurred a few times. The antigen is undetermined. This TCR was recovered from a male donor with ankylosing spondylitis. The material sequenced was blood, either unsorted or a sorted T cell fraction (not recorded which).

CDR3 in DNA: TGCGCCAGCGCCCCTAGCGGGAGCTCCTACAATGAGCAGTTCTTC. Amino acid sequence: CASAPSGSSYNEQFF. The chain links TRBV5-1 to TRBJ2-1; 10 bases align to TRBD2. Germline V CDR1 and CDR2: SGHRS, YFSETQ. CDR3 size: 15 residues. J lost 0 bases, V lost 7 bases, and 4 bases had no gene match.